Listed below are T cell receptor beta chains from one sample, sequenced in a study of Ad26.COV2.S vaccination and SARS-CoV-2 variants. The repertoire was sequenced with immunoSEQ multiplex PCR; TCRdb's copy has only in-frame clones and lacks some. Among under 500,000 clones, over 80% were seen once, and the ten largest hold 1.5% to 2%. The specimen comprised peripheral blood, sampled in a trial of Ad26.COV2.S vaccine versus placebo. All receptors come from a person aged 18-60 years who received the Ad26.COV2.S COVID-19 vaccine or a placebo. CDR3s include the opening cysteine and the closing phenylalanine or tryptophan. The order of the fields is D gene, clone size, J gene, V gene, CDR3 DNA, CDR3 protein. A D gene is named only where the DNA matches it firmly. Some rows have no size entry. The others give once, few or many, or a class for an expanded clone.

D: NA
size: NA
J: TRBJ1-3
V: TRBV19
DNA: TGTGCCAGTATTGACAGCGTTTTCTCTGGAAACACCATATATTTT
CDR3: CASIDSVFSGNTIYF

D: NA
size: NA
J: TRBJ1-3
V: TRBV7-9
DNA: TGTGCCAGCAGCTTAGGACTGATCTCTGGAAACACCATATATTTT
CDR3: CASSLGLISGNTIYF

D: TRBD1
size: NA
J: TRBJ2-7
V: TRBV2
DNA: TGTGCCAGCAGTGGGGATGGACAGGGTGAATTCTACGAGCAGTACTTC
CDR3: CASSGDGQGEFYEQYF

D: NA
size: once
J: TRBJ1-5
V: TRBV4-1
DNA: TGCGCCAGCAGCCGCCGGGACAACCTCAATCAGCCCCAGCATTTT
CDR3: CASSRRDNLNQPQHF

D: NA
size: NA
J: TRBJ1-4
V: TRBV5-6
DNA: TGTGCCAGCAGCTTGGTGGGTGAGGGAACTGAAAAACTGTTTTTT
CDR3: CASSLVGEGTEKLFF

D: NA
size: NA
J: TRBJ2-6
V: TRBV5-6
DNA: TGTGCCAGCAGCACTACCCCTGCTGGGGCCAACGTCCTGACTTTC
CDR3: CASSTTPAGANVLTF

D: NA
size: once
J: TRBJ1-2
V: TRBV5-8
DNA: TGTGCCAGCAGCTTGCGGGGCTCCTACTATGGCTACACCTTC
CDR3: CASSLRGSYYGYTF

D: TRBD2
size: NA
J: TRBJ2-3
V: TRBV9
DNA: TGTGCCAGCAGCCCGAGGACTAGCGGGGGGGTAATTTCCGGCACAGATACGCAGTATTTT
CDR3: CASSPRTSGGVISGTDTQYF

D: TRBD1
size: NA
J: TRBJ1-6
V: TRBV7-9
DNA: TGTGCCAGCAGCTTCCCACAGGGGGCCTATAATTCACCCCTCCACTTT
CDR3: CASSFPQGAYNSPLHF

D: NA
size: NA
J: TRBJ1-4
V: TRBV3-1/TRBV3-2
DNA: TGTGCCAGCCAGACCGGGGGCGGGAATGAAAAACTGTTTTTT
CDR3: CASQTGGGNEKLFF

D: NA
size: NA
J: TRBJ1-3
V: TRBV7-2
DNA: TGTGCCAGCAGTTTGGGACCATACGGGGTAAACACCATATATTTT
CDR3: CASSLGPYGVNTIYF

D: TRBD1
size: NA
J: TRBJ2-1
V: TRBV7-8
DNA: TGTGCCAGCAGCAGAGGGACAGGGGTCACCTCATACAATGAGCAGTTCTTC
CDR3: CASSRGTGVTSYNEQFF

D: NA
size: NA
J: TRBJ1-1
V: TRBV6-2/TRBV6-3
DNA: TGTGCCAGCAGTTACAGCCGCGGGGGGCTGACCACTGAAGCTTTCTTT
CDR3: CASSYSRGGLTTEAFF

D: NA
size: NA
J: TRBJ2-5
V: TRBV5-4
DNA: TGTGCCGGGGGGACGGTTGGGCAAGAGACCCAGTACTTC
CDR3: CAGGTVGQETQYF

D: TRBD2
size: few
J: TRBJ2-7
V: TRBV9
DNA: TGTGCCAGCAGCGTAGCAGCGGGGGAGTACGAGCAGTACTTC
CDR3: CASSVAAGEYEQYF